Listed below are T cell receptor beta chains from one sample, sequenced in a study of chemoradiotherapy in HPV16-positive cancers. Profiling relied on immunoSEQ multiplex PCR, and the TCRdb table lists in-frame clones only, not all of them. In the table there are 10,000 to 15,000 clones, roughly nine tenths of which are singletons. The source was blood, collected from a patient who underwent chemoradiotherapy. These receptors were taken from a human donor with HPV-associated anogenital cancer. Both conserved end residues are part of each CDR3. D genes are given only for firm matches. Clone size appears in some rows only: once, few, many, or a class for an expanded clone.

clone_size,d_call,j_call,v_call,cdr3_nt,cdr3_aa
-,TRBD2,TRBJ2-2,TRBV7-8,TGTGCCAGCAGCTTAGCCTTAGCGGGAGGGCCGGGCGGGGAGCTGTTTTTT,CASSLALAGGPGGELFF
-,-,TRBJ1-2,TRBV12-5,TGTGCTAGTGGTTTGGCCGCTCGGTACCTCGATGGCTACACCTTC,CASGLAARYLDGYTF
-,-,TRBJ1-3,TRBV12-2,TGTGCAAGTCGCTCTGGTGGGACTCGAAACACCATATATTTT,CASRSGGTRNTIYF
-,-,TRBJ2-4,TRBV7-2,TGTGCCAGCAGCTCCTCCGTGGGGAACATTCAGTACTTC,CASSSSVGNIQYF
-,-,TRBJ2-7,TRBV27,TGTGCCAGCAGTTTAAGGGGTGGGAATTGGTACTTC,CASSLRGGNWYF
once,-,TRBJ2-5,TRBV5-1,TGCGCCAGCAGCTTGGATCGCGAGACCCAGTACTTC,CASSLDRETQYF
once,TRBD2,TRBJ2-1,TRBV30,TGTGCCTGGAGTTTACTAGCGGGATCCGGGAATGAGCAGTTCTTC,CAWSLLAGSGNEQFF
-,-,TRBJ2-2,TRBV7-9,TGTGCCAGCAGCTTAGCTGCAGCAGGGGAGCTGTTTTTT,CASSLAAAGELFF
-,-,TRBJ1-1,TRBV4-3,TGCGCCAGCAGCCAAGACACAGGGAGGGCTGAAGCTTTCTTT,CASSQDTGRAEAFF
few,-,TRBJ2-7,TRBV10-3,TGTGCCGCCGGAACTTTGGACGAGCAGTACTTC,CAAGTLDEQYF
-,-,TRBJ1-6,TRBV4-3,TGCGCCAGCAGTGACTCCACATCACCCCTCCACTTT,CASSDSTSPLHF
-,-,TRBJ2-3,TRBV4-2,TGTGCCAGCAGCCAAGATTGGGACGGCACAAGATCCCCAGATACGCAGTATTTT,CASSQDWDGTRSPDTQYF
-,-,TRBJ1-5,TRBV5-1,TGCGCCAGCAGCTTGGGTATCAGCAATCAGCCCCAGCATTTT,CASSLGISNQPQHF
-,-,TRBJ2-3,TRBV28,TGTGCCAGCAGTTTACACCCCCTGGGGTTTGACACAGATACGCAGTATTTT,CASSLHPLGFDTDTQYF
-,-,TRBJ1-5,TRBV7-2,TGTGCCAGCAGCCAGGGACGACACAATCAGCCCCAGCATTTT,CASSQGRHNQPQHF
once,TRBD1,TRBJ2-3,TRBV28,TGTGCCAGCAGTATCGGGACAGCCGCCGGTGGAGATACGCAGTATTTT,CASSIGTAAGGDTQYF
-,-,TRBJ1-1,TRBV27,TGTGCCAGCAGTCGACGCACGGGGGTGAACACTGAAGCTTTCTTT,CASSRRTGVNTEAFF
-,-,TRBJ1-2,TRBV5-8,TGTGCCAGCAGCTTACGAGGGATTAGTGGCTACACCTTC,CASSLRGISGYTF
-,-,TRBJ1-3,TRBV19,TGTGCCAGTAGTCCCTGGGGGGGCGTTGGAAACACCATATATTTT,CASSPWGGVGNTIYF
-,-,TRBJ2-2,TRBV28,TGTGCCAGCAGGCCCAGGAAGTGGTCCGGGGAGCTGTTTTTT,CASRPRKWSGELFF
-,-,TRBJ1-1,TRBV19,TGTGCCAGTAGTATGGGGAGCTTGAACACTGAAGCTTTCTTT,CASSMGSLNTEAFF
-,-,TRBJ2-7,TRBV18,TGTGCCAGCTCTCCTAGCTCCTTGGAGCAGTACTTC,CASSPSSLEQYF
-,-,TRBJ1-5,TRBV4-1,TGCGCCAGCAGCCAAGACAGTCGGAGCAATCAGCCCCAGCATTTT,CASSQDSRSNQPQHF
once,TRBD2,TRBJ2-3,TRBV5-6,TGTGCCAGCAGCTTCTCCGGGACTAGAGATACGCAGTATTTT,CASSFSGTRDTQYF
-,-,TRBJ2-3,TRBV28,TGTGCCAGCAGTTCGAACTCACCCGCACGCACAGATACGCAGTATTTT,CASSSNSPARTDTQYF
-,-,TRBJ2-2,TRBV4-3,TGCGCCAGCAGCCAAGATTTCATGCAGAACACCGGGGAGCTGTTTTTT,CASSQDFMQNTGELFF
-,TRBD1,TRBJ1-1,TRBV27,TGTGCCAGCAGTCCACAGGGGTGGGACACTGAAGCTTTCTTT,CASSPQGWDTEAFF
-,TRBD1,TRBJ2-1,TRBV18,TGTGCCAGCTCAGTTGGACAGGGGGCTTTTGGTCAGCAGTTCTTC,CASSVGQGAFGQQFF
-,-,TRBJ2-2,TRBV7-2,TGTGCCAGCAGCTGGGACTCAGGGGCCGGGGAGCTGTTTTTT,CASSWDSGAGELFF
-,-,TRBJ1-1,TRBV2,TGTGCCAGCAGGGTATCGGACACTGAAGCTTTCTTT,CASRVSDTEAFF
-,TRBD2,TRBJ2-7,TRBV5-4,TGTGCCAGCAGGCGACTAGCGGGGACCGAGCAGTACTTC,CASRRLAGTEQYF
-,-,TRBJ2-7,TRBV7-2,TGTGCCAGCAGCTGGGCGGTCAGGGTGGACGAGCAGTACTTC,CASSWAVRVDEQYF
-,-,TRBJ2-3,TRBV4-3,TGCGCCAGCAGCCCACATTTCCAAGGGGGTACAGATACGCAGTATTTT,CASSPHFQGGTDTQYF
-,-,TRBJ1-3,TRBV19,TGTGCCAGTAGTATCCCAGGACAGTCCTCCTCTGGAAACACCATATATTTT,CASSIPGQSSSGNTIYF
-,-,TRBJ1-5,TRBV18,TGTGCCAGCTCACCAGACAGACATAGCAATCAGCCCCAGCATTTT,CASSPDRHSNQPQHF
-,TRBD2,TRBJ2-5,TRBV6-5,TGTGCCAGCAGTACGTGGGGGGGGTCGGGGGAGACCCAGTACTTC,CASSTWGGSGETQYF
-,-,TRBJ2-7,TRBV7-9,TGTGCCAGCAGCGCTAGCCCGGGGGACGGAAATTACGAGCAGTACTTC,CASSASPGDGNYEQYF
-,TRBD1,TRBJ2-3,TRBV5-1,TGCGCCAGCAGCACCGGACAGGGGAGCACAGATACGCAGTATTTT,CASSTGQGSTDTQYF
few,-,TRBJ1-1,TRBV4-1,TGCGCCAGCAGCCAAGCTGGGGGCATGAACACTGAAGCTTTCTTT,CASSQAGGMNTEAFF
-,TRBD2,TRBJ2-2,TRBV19,TGTGCCAGTAGTATAGAGGGAAGGACTAGCGGGGGGGCCAACACCGGGGAGCTGTTTTTT,CASSIEGRTSGGANTGELFF
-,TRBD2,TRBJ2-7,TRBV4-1,TGCGCCAGCAGCCAGTGGGCGGGAGAGGGGTACGAGCAGTACTTC,CASSQWAGEGYEQYF
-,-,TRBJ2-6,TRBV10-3,TGTGCCATCAGTGAGTCAGGGGGCTCTGGGGCCAACGTCCTGACTTTC,CAISESGGSGANVLTF
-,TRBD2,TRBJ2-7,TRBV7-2,TGTGCCAGCAGCCCCGCGTCTAGCGGGAGGCATAAAAACTTC,CASSPASSGRHKNF
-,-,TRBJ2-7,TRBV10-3,TGTGCCATCAGGGACTCTTTATACGAGCAGTACTTC,CAIRDSLYEQYF
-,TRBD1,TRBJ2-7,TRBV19,TGTGCCAGTAGTTTCGGACAGGAATACGAGCAGTACTTC,CASSFGQEYEQYF
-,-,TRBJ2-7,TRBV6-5,TGTGCCAGCAGATTACGCAGGCGTACCTACGAGCAGTACTTC,CASRLRRRTYEQYF
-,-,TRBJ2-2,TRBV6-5,TGTGCCAGCAGTTCCACCGGGTTATCCACCGGGGAGCTGTTTTTT,CASSSTGLSTGELFF
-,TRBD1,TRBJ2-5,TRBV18,TGTGCCAGCTCACCAGGAAGGGGGCTCGAGACCCAGTACTTC,CASSPGRGLETQYF
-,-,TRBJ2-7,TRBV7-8,TGTGCCAGCAGCTCCGCTCTAGGAGAGCAGTACTTC,CASSSALGEQYF
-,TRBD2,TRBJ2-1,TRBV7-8,TGTGCCAGCAGCTTAGCGCTAGCGGGAGGCTACAATGAGCAGTTCTTC,CASSLALAGGYNEQFF
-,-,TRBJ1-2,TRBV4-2,TGTGCCAGCAGCCAAGTAGGCAGGGCAGGGTATGGCTACACCTTC,CASSQVGRAGYGYTF
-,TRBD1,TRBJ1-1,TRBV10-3,TGTGCCATCACGAGGACAGGGAACACTGAAGCTTTCTTT,CAITRTGNTEAFF
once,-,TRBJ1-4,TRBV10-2,TGCGCCAGCAGTGATGTTATGCGGCAGAGTAATGAAAAACTGTTTTTT,CASSDVMRQSNEKLFF